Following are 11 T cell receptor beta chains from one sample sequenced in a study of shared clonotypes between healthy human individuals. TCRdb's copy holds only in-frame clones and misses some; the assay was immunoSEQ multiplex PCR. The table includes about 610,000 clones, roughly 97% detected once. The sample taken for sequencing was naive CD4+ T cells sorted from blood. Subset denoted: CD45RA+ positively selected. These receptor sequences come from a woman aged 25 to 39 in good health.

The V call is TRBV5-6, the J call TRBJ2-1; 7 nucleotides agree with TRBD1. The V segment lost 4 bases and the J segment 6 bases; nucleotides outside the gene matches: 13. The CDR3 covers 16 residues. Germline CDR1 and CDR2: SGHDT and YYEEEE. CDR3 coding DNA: TGTGCCAGCAGCCGCGTCGGCACAGGGGTCTTCAATGAGCAGTTCTTC. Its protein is CASSRVGTGVFNEQFF.

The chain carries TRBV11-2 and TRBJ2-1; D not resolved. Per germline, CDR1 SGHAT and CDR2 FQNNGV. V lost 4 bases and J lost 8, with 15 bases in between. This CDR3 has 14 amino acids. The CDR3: CASSWGTTGHEQFF. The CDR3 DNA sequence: TGTGCCAGCAGCTGGGGAACGACTGGCCATGAGCAGTTCTTC. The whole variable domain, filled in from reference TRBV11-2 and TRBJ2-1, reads EAGVAQSPRYKIIEKRQSVAFWCNPISGHATLYWYQQILGQGPKLLIQFQNNGVVDDSQLPKDRFSAERLKGVDSTLKIQPAKLEDSAVYLCASSWGTTGHEQFFGPGTRLTVL.

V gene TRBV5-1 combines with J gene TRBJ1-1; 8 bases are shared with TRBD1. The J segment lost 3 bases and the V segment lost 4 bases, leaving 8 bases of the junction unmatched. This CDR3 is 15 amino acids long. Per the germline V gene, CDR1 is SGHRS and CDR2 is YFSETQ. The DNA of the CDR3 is TGCGCCAGCAGCAACGGACAGGGAATGGACACTGAAGCTTTCTTT. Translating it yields CASSNGQGMDTEAFF.

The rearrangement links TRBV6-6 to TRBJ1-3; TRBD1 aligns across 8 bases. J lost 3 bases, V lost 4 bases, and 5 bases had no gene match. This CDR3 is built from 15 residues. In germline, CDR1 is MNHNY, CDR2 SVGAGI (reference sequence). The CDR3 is CASSSPGTGGNTIYF. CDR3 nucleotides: TGTGCCAGCAGTTCTCCCGGGACAGGTGGAAACACCATATATTTT.

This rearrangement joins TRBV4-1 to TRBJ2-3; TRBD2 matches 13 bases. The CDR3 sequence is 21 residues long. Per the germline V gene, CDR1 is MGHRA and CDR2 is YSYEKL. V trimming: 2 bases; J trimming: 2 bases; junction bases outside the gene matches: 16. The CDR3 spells CASSQFGGGLAGVRNTDTQYF. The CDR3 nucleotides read TGCGCCAGCAGCCAATTTGGGGGTGGACTAGCGGGAGTACGAAACACAGATACGCAGTATTTT.

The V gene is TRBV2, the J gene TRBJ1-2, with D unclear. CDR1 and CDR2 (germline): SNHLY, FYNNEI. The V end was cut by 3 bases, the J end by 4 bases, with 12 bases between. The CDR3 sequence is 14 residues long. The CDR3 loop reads CASSDFEGVYGYTF. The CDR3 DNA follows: TGTGCCAGCAGTGATTTTGAGGGAGTCTATGGCTACACCTTC.

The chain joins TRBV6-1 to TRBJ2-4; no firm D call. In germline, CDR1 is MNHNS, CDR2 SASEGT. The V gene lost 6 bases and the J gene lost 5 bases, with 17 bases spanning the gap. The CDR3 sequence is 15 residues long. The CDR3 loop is CASSLAVGTQNIQYF. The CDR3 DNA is TGTGCCAGCAGCCTCGCCGTGGGAACCCAAAACATTCAGTACTTC.

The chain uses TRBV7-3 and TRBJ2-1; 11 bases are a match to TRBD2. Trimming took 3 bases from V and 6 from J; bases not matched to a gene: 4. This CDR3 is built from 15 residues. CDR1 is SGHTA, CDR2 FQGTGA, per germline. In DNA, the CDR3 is TGTGCCAGCAGCTTTAGTACTAGCGGGAGCAATGAGCAGTTCTTC. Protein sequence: CASSFSTSGSNEQFF.

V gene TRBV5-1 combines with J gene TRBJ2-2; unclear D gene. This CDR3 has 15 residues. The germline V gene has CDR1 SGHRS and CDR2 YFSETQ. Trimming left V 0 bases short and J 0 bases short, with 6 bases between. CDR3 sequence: CASSLGSANTGELFF. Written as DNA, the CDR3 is TGCGCCAGCAGCTTGGGGTCTGCGAACACCGGGGAGCTGTTTTTT.

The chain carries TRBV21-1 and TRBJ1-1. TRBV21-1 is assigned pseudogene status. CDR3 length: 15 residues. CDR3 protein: CASSKAGEFLTEAFF. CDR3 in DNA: TGTGCCAGCAGCAAAGCGGGGGAATTCCTCACTGAAGCTTTCTTT.

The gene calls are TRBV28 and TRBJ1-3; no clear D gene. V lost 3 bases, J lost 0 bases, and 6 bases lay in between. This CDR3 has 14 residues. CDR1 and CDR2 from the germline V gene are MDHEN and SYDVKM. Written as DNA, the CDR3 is TGTGCCAGCAGTTTGAGGCACTCTGGAAACACCATATATTTT. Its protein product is CASSLRHSGNTIYF. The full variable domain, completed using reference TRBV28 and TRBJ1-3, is DVKVTQSSRYLVKRTGEKVFLECVQDMDHENMFWYRQDPGLGLRLIYFSYDVKMKEKGDIPEGYSVSREKKERFSLILESASTNQTSMYLCASSLRHSGNTIYFGEGSWLTVV.